The rows below give T cell receptor beta chains drawn from one sample of a study of T-cell reconstitution after alpha-beta-depleted transplantation in children. MiXCR, run by TCRdb on the PCR reads, gives a single entry per CDR3 protein. The data hold hundreds of thousands of distinct CDR3 sequences, with approximately 10% observed a single time. The specimen was PBMCs, collected before TCRalphabeta/CD19-depleted stem cell transplant. These receptors were collected from a child under two years old with acute myeloid leukemia, due to receive a stem cell transplant. CDR3s include the opening cysteine and the closing phenylalanine or tryptophan.

j_call cdr3_length v_call cdr3_aa
TRBJ2-5 16 TRBV7-9 CASSLSSGRGRETQYF
TRBJ2-7 14 TRBV4-3 CASSQSRGRDEQYF
TRBJ2-5 13 TRBV7-9 CASSLPDTETQYF
TRBJ2-7 16 TRBV4-1 CASSPGKGVHTYEQYF
TRBJ2-2 11 TRBV24-1 CATRQDGELFF
TRBJ1-1 14 TRBV3-1 CASSQGGAITEAFF
TRBJ2-7 16 TRBV5-1 CASSLDGSASSYEQYF
TRBJ2-1 15 TRBV12-3/TRBV12-4 CASGLTGSSYNEQFF
TRBJ2-7 15 TRBV18 CASSPLGYNGDEQYF
TRBJ2-1 12 TRBV3-1 CASSQGRGEQFF
TRBJ1-4 15 TRBV25-1 CASSAPTGVKEKLFF
TRBJ1-4 15 TRBV12-3/TRBV12-4 CASSPTHGAVEKLFF
TRBJ2-7 18 TRBV7-8 CASSLASIGAGHSYEQYF
TRBJ1-1 16 TRBV18 CASSPPGQGLNTEAFF
TRBJ2-4 16 TRBV5-1 CASSLGGGYAKNIQYF
TRBJ2-1 15 TRBV7-8 CASRRRDPPYNEQFF
TRBJ2-7 19 TRBV24-1 CATSVNRDRATRATYEQYF
TRBJ2-7 14 TRBV4-1 CASSQELASYEQYF
TRBJ2-7 13 TRBV12-3/TRBV12-4 CASTLGLGYEQYF
TRBJ1-2 13 TRBV19 CASSTQGSGGYTF
TRBJ1-2 12 TRBV7-6 CASSFEGYGYTF
TRBJ1-2 14 TRBV6-2/TRBV6-3 CASSPGTANYGYTF
TRBJ2-3 16 TRBV5-5 CASSFGWKGGTDTQYF
TRBJ2-7 17 TRBV2 CASRLSRTFQSSYEQYF
TRBJ1-4 13 TRBV7-9 CASGPGLRGKLFF